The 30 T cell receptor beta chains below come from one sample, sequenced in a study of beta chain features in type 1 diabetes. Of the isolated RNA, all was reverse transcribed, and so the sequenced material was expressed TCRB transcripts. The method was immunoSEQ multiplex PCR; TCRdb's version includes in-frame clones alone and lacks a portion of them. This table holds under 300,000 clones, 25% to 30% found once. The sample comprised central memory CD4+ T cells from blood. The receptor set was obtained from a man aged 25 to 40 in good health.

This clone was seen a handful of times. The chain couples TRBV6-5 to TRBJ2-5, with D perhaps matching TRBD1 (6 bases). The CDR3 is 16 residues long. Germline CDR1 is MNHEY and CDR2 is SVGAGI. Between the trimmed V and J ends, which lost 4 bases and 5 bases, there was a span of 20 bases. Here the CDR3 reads CASSSRVTGRPETQYF. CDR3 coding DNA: TGTGCCAGCAGTTCCCGGGTAACAGGGCGTCCTGAGACCCAGTACTTC.

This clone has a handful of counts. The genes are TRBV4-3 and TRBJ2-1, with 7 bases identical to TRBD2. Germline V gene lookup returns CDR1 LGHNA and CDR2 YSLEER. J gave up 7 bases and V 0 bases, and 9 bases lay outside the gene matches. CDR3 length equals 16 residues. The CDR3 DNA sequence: TGCGCCAGCAGCCAAGAAGGCGGCGGGAGAATTAATGAGCAGTTCTTC. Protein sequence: CASSQEGGGRINEQFF.

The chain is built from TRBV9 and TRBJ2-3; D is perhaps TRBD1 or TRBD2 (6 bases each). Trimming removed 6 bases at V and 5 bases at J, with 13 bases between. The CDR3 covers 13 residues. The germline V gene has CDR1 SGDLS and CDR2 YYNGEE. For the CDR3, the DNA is TGTGCCAGCATGAGGGGGGAGGAAGATACGCAGTATTTT. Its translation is CASMRGEEDTQYF.

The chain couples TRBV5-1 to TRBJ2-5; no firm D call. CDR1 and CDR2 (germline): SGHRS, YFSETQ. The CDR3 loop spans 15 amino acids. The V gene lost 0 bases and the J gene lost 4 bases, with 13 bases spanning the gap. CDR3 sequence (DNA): TGCGCCAGCAGCTTGGGAGGCGGCTCGGGAGAGACCCAGTACTTC. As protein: CASSLGGGSGETQYF.

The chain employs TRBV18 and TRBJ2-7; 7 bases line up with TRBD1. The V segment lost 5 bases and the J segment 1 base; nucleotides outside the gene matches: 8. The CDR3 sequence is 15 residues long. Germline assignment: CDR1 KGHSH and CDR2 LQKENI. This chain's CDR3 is CASSEGTEPSYEQYF. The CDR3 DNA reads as TGTGCCAGCTCAGAAGGGACAGAGCCGTCCTACGAGCAGTACTTC.

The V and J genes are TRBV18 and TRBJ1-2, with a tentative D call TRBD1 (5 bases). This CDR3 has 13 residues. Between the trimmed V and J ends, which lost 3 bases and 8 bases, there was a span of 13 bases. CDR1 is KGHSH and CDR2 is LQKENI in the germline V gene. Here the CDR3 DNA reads TGTGCCAGCTCACCCGACAAGGGGCTCGGCTACACCTTC. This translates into CASSPDKGLGYTF.

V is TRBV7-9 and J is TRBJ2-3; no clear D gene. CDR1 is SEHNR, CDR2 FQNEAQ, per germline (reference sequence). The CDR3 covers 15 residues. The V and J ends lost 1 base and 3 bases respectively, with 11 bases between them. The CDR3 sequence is CASSLVDRATDTQYF. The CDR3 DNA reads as TGTGCCAGCAGCTTAGTAGATCGGGCGACAGATACGCAGTATTTT.

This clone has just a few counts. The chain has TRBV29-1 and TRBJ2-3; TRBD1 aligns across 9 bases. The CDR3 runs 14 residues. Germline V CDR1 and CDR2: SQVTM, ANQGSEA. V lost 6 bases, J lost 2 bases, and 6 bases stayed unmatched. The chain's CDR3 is CSVTGTGYTDTQYF. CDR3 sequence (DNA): TGCAGCGTCACCGGGACAGGGTACACAGATACGCAGTATTTT.

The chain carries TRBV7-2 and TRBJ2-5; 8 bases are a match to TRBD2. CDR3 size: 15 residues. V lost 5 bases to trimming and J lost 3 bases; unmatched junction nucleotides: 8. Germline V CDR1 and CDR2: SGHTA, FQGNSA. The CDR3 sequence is CASSLSGTPEETQYF. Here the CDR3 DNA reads TGTGCCAGCAGCCTTAGCGGGACTCCGGAAGAGACCCAGTACTTC.

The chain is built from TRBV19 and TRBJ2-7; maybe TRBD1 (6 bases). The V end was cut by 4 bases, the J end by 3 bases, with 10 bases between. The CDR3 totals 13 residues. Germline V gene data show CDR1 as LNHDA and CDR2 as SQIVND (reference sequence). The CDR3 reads CASSKEQGYEQYF. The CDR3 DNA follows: TGTGCCAGTAGTAAGGAACAGGGCTACGAGCAGTACTTC.

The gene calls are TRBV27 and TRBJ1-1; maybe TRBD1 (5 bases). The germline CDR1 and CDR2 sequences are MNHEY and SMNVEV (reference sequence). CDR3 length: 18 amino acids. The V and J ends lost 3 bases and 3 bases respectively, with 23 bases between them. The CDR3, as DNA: TGTGCCAGCAGTTTTCGTGTGGGGATAGGCCTGGGGGACACTGAAGCTTTCTTT. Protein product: CASSFRVGIGLGDTEAFF.

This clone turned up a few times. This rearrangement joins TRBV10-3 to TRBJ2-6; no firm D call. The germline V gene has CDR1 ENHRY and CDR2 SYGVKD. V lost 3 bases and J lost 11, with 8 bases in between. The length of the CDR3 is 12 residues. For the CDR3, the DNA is TGTGCCATCAGTGATTTAAGGGACGTCCTGACTTTC. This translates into CAISDLRDVLTF.

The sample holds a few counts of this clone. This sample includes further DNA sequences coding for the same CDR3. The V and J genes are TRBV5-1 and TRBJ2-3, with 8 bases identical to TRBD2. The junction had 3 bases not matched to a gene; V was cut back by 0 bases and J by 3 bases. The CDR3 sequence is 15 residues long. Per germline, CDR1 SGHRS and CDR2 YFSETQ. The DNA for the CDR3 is TGCGCCAGCAGCTTGGCTGGCGGGGGGACAGATACGCAGTATTTT. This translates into CASSLAGGGTDTQYF. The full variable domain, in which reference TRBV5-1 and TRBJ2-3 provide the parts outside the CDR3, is KAGVTQTPRYLIKTRGQQVTLSCSPISGHRSVSWYQQTPGQGLQFLFEYFSETQRNKGNFPGRFSGRQFSNSRSEMNVSTLELGDSALYLCASSLAGGGTDTQYFGPGTRLTVL.

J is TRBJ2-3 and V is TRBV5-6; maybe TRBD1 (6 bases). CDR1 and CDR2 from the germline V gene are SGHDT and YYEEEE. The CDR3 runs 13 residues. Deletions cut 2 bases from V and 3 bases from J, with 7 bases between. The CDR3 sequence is CASSLTGTDTQYF. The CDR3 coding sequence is TGTGCCAGCAGCTTAACAGGGACAGATACGCAGTATTTT.

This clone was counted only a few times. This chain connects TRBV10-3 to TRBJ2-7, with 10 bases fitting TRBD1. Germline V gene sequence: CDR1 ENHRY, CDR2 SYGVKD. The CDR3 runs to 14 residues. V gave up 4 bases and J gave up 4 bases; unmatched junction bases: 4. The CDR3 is CAISAPGQGYEQYF. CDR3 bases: TGTGCCATCAGTGCCCCGGGACAGGGGTACGAGCAGTACTTC.

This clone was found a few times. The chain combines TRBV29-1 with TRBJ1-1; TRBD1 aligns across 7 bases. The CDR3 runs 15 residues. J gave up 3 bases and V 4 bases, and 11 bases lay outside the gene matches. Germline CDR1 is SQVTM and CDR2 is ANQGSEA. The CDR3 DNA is TGCAGCGTTGTTGGAGGGGGCGCTTCCGACACTGAAGCTTTCTTT. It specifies CSVVGGGASDTEAFF.

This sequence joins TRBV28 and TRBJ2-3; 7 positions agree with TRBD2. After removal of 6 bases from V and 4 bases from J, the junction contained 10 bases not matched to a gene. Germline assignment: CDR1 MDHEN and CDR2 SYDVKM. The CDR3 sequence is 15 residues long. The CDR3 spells CASSTTRLASDTQYF. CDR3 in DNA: TGTGCCAGCAGCACCACACGACTAGCCTCAGATACGCAGTATTTT.

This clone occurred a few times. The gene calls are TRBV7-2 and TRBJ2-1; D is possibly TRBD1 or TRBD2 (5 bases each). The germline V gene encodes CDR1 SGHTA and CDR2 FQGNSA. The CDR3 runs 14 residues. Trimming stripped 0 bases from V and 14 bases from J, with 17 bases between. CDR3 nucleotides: TGTGCCAGCAGCTTAGCAAAGGGGAGCGGAGGAGAGTTCTTC. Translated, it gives CASSLAKGSGGEFF. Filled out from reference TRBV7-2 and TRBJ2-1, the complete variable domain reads GAGVSQSPSNKVTEKGKDVELRCDPISGHTALYWYRQSLGQGLEFLIYFQGNSAPDKSGLPSDRFSAERTGGSVSTLTIQRTQQEDSAVYLCASSLAKGSGGEFFGPGTRLTVL.

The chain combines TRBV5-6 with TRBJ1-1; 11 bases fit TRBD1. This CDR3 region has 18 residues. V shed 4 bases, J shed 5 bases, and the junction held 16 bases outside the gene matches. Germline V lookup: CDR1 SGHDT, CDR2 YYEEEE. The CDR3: CASSPGTGGKTTGTEAFF. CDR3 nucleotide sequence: TGTGCCAGCAGCCCCGGGACAGGGGGAAAGACGACGGGTACTGAAGCTTTCTTT.

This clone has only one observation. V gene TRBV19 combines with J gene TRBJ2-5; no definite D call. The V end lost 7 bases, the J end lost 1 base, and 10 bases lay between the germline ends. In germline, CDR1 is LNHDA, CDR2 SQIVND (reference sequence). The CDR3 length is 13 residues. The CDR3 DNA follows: TGTGCCAGTACAAGAGGACGCCAAGAGACCCAGTACTTC. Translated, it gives CASTRGRQETQYF.

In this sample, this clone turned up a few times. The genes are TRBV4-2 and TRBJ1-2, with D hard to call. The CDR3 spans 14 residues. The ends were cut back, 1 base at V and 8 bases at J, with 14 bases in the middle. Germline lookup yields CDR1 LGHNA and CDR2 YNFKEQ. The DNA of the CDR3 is TGTGCCAGCAGCCAAGGGACGTCGGGTTTGGGCTACACCTTC. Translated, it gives CASSQGTSGLGYTF.

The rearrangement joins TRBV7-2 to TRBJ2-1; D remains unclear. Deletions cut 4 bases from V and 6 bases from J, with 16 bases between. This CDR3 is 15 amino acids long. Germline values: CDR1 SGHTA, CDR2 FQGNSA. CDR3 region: CASSSRAALRNEQFF. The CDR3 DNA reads TGTGCCAGCAGCTCGCGTGCGGCCTTACGCAATGAGCAGTTCTTC.

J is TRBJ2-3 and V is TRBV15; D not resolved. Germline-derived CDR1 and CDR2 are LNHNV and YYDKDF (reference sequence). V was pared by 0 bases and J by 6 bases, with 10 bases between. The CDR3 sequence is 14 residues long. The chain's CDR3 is CATSRDVAKDTQYF. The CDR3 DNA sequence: TGTGCCACCAGCAGAGATGTAGCTAAGGATACGCAGTATTTT.

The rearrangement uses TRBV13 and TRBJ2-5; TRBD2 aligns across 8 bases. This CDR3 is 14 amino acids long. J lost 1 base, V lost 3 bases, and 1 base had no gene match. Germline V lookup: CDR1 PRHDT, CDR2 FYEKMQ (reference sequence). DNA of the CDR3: TGTGCCAGCAGCTTCCGGGAGGGCCAAGAGACCCAGTACTTC. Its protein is CASSFREGQETQYF.

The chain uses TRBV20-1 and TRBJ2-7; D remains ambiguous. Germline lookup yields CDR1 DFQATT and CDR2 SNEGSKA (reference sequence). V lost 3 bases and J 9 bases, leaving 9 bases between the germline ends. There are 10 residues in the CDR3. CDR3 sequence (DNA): TGCAGTGCTAGGGTTGGCGGGCAGTACTTC. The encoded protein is CSARVGGQYF.

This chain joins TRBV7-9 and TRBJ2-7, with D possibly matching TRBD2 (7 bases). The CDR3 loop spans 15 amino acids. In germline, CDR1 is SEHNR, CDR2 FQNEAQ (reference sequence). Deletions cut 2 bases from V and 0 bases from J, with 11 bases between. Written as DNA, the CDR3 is TGTGCCAGCAGCTTAATCGGGGGGCCCTCCTACGAGCAGTACTTC. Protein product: CASSLIGGPSYEQYF.

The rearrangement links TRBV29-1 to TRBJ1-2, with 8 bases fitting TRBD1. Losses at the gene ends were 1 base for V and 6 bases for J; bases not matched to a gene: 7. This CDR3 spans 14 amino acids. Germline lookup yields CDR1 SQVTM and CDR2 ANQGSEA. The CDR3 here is CSVEGGQGGDGYTF. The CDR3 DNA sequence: TGCAGCGTTGAAGGAGGACAGGGAGGGGATGGCTACACCTTC.

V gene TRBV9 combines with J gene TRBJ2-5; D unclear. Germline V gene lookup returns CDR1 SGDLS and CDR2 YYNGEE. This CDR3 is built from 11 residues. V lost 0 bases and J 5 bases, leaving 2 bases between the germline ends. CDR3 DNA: TGTGCCAGCAGCGTAGCGGAGACCCAGTACTTC. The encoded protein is CASSVAETQYF.

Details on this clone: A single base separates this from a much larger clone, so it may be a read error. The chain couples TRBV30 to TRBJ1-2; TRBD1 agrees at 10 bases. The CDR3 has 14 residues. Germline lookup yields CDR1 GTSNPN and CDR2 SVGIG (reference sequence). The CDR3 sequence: CAGRGTGAYYGYTF. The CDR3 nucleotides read TGTGCCGGGAGGGGGACAGGGGCATACTATGGCTACACCTTC.

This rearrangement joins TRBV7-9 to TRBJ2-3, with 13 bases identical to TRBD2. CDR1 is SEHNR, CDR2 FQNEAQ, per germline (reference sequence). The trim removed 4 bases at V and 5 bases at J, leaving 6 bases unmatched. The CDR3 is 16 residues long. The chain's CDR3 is CASSYGLAGDVDTQYF. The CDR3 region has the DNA TGTGCCAGCAGCTATGGACTAGCGGGAGATGTAGATACGCAGTATTTT. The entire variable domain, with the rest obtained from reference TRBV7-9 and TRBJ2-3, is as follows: DTGVSQNPRHKITKRGQNVTFRCDPISEHNRLYWYRQTLGQGPEFLTYFQNEAQLEKSRLLSDRFSAERPKGSFSTLEIQRTEQGDSAMYLCASSYGLAGDVDTQYFGPGTRLTVL.